Presented here are 24 T cell receptor beta chains from one specimen sequenced in a study of OX40 agonist ivuxolimab in advanced cancers. The method was immunoSEQ multiplex PCR; TCRdb's version includes in-frame clones alone and lacks a portion of them. The table includes about 18,000 clones, less than 95% detected once. The sequences come from CD4+ or CD8+ T cells sorted from blood, collected in a trial of the OX40 agonist ivuxolimab. The receptors come from an adult with an advanced solid tumor such as melanoma, head and neck, liver or kidney cancer.

This chain uses TRBV5-6 with TRBJ2-1, with 10 nucleotides matching TRBD2. The CDR3 has 15 residues. The germline CDR1 and CDR2 sequences are SGHDT and YYEEEE. V trimming: 3 bases; J trimming: 7 bases; junction bases outside the gene matches: 7. The CDR3 is CASSSLLAGVNEQFF. Here the CDR3 DNA reads TGTGCCAGCAGCTCACTCCTAGCGGGAGTTAATGAGCAGTTCTTC.

This clone was counted between two and nine times. The chain combines TRBV11-2 with TRBJ2-3; 9 bases match TRBD2. This CDR3 has 17 amino acids. V lost 5 bases, J lost 0 bases, and 9 bases stayed unmatched. CDR1 and CDR2 (germline): SGHAT, FQNNGV. The CDR3 nucleotides are TGTGCCAGCAGCCGCACTTCGACTAGCGGCAGCACAGATACGCAGTATTTT. This translates into CASSRTSTSGSTDTQYF.

The V call is TRBV21-1, the J call TRBJ2-6; the D call TRBD1 from the table was never checked on the DNA. TRBV21-1 is a recognized pseudogene. This CDR3 contains 17 residues. CDR3: CASSKVPQGTGANVLTF. Written as DNA, the CDR3 is TGTGCCAGCAGCAAAGTCCCACAGGGTACCGGGGCCAACGTCCTGACTTTC.

J is TRBJ2-5 and V is TRBV6-5; unclear D gene. Germline V gene sequence: CDR1 MNHEY, CDR2 SVGAGI. The CDR3 loop spans 14 amino acids. Trimming cost V 0 bases and J 2 bases, with 7 bases left between them. The CDR3 bases are TGTGCCAGCAGTTACTCGGCAGGACAAGAGACCCAGTACTTC. Translating it yields CASSYSAGQETQYF.

The chain is built from TRBV20-1 and TRBJ2-7, with D uncertain. CDR3 length: 11 amino acids. Trimming stripped 1 base from V and 6 bases from J, with 7 bases between. CDR1 DFQATT and CDR2 SNEGSKA come from the germline V gene (reference sequence). In nucleotides, the CDR3 is TGCAGTGCTAGAGTATGGTCCGAGCAGTACTTC. Amino acid sequence: CSARVWSEQYF.

DNA for the CDR3: TGCAGCGTAGAAAGGGGGACAGGGTATGGCTACACCTTC. Protein sequence: CSVERGTGYGYTF. V usage is TRBV29-1 and J usage is TRBJ1-2; 9 bases align to TRBD1. After removal of 6 bases from V and 5 bases from J, the junction contained 7 bases not matched to a gene. This CDR3 comprises 13 residues. The germline gives CDR1 SQVTM, CDR2 ANQGSEA.

The chain is built from TRBV7-8 and TRBJ2-5, with TRBD2 identical over 7 bases. V gave up 3 bases and J gave up 0 bases; unmatched junction bases: 13. In germline, CDR1 is SGHVS, CDR2 FQNEAQ. The CDR3 covers 18 residues. CDR3: CASSFLPGLADYQETQYF. As DNA, the CDR3 is TGTGCCAGCAGCTTCCTCCCAGGGCTAGCGGATTACCAAGAGACCCAGTACTTC.

This clone was counted only a few times. The chain has TRBV5-6 and TRBJ1-1; D is unresolved. Germline CDR1 SGHDT, CDR2 YYEEEE. The V and J ends lost 0 bases and 7 bases respectively, with 7 bases between them. The CDR3 runs 12 residues. The CDR3 coding sequence is TGTGCCAGCAGCTTGGCCTTTTTTGAAGCTTTCTTT. The encoded protein is CASSLAFFEAFF.

The chain carries TRBV28 and TRBJ2-5; TRBD2 matches at 7 bases. The ends lost 7 bases at V and 4 bases at J; junction bases unmatched: 9. Germline loops: CDR1 MDHEN, CDR2 SYDVKM. The CDR3 loop spans 14 amino acids. The CDR3 region has the DNA TGTGCCAGCACTTCAATAGGGGAGGGAGAGACCCAGTACTTC. Protein product: CASTSIGEGETQYF.

The CDR3 is CASRPGAGVPQETQYF. The CDR3 DNA reads TGTGCCAGCAGACCTGGAGCGGGAGTCCCCCAAGAGACCCAGTACTTC. The rearrangement uses TRBV7-8 and TRBJ2-5; 8 nucleotides line up with TRBD2. Germline loops: CDR1 SGHVS, CDR2 FQNEAQ. The CDR3 is made up of 16 amino acids. V dropped 6 bases and J dropped 1; count of bases not matched to a gene: 10.

The gene calls are TRBV21-1 and TRBJ2-1; whether TRBD2, the table's D call, matches the DNA was not checked. TRBV21-1 is flagged as a pseudogene. The CDR3 extends over 16 amino acids. CDR3 coding DNA: TGTGCCAGCAGCCCCCAGCGGGAGGGCCCGGCCAATGAGCAGTTCTTC. As protein: CASSPQREGPANEQFF.

The gene calls are TRBV15 and TRBJ1-5; D gene ambiguous. V lost 4 bases to trimming and J lost 0 bases, with 13 bases between them. In germline, CDR1 is LNHNV, CDR2 YYDKDF (reference sequence). The CDR3 runs to 16 residues. CDR3 sequence: CATSTPGRYSNQPQHF. DNA of the CDR3: TGTGCCACCAGCACTCCGGGCAGATATAGCAATCAGCCCCAGCATTTT. Using reference TRBV15 and TRBJ1-5 for the parts outside the CDR3, the full variable domain is DAMVIQNPRYQVTQFGKPVTLSCSQTLNHNVMYWYQQKSSQAPKLLFHYYDKDFNNEADTPDNFQSRRPNTSFCFLDIRSPGLGDTAMYLCATSTPGRYSNQPQHFGDGTRLSIL.

This chain connects TRBV7-9 to TRBJ1-5; no definite D call. Trimming removed 1 base from V and 4 bases from J, with 5 bases in between. CDR1 is SEHNR and CDR2 is FQNEAQ in the germline V gene (reference sequence). The CDR3 has 13 residues. CDR3 residues: CASSLEENQPQHF. CDR3 coding DNA: TGTGCCAGCAGCTTAGAGGAGAATCAGCCCCAGCATTTT.

The chain recombines TRBV5-4 with TRBJ1-1; D is unclear. V was clipped by 1 base and J by 4 bases, with 8 bases between them. Germline CDR1 reads SGHNT; CDR2 reads YYREEE (reference sequence). This CDR3 has 13 amino acids. The CDR3 sequence: CASSLHGGTEAFF. The CDR3 bases are TGTGCCAGCAGCTTGCACGGAGGCACTGAAGCTTTCTTT. The complete variable domain, with remaining parts taken from reference TRBV5-4 and TRBJ1-1, reads ETGVTQSPTHLIKTRGQQVTLRCSSQSGHNTVSWYQQALGQGPQFIFQYYREEENGRGNFPPRFSGLQFPNYSSELNVNALELDDSALYLCASSLHGGTEAFFGQGTRLTVV.

The J gene is TRBJ2-7, the V gene TRBV6-1; a possible D gene is TRBD2 (6 bases). The CDR3 spans 15 residues. In germline, CDR1 is MNHNS, CDR2 SASEGT. The ends were cut back, 3 bases at V and 3 bases at J, with 15 bases in the middle. CDR3 DNA: TGTGCCAGCAGTGACACCCACGGGAGTGTCTACGAGCAGTACTTC. This sequence encodes CASSDTHGSVYEQYF.

The CDR3 is CASSLIRPPDNEKLFF. The CDR3 bases are TGTGCCAGCAGCTTGATACGTCCGCCCGATAATGAAAAACTGTTTTTT. The J gene is TRBJ1-4, the V gene TRBV28, with D unresolved. Germline CDR1 MDHEN, CDR2 SYDVKM. The V end lost 6 bases, the J end lost 4 bases, and 18 bases lay between the germline ends. This CDR3 comprises 16 residues.

The chain carries TRBV19 and TRBJ1-2, with TRBD1 matching 8 bases. This CDR3 comprises 13 residues. The germline gives CDR1 LNHDA, CDR2 SQIVND (reference sequence). J lost 4 bases, V lost 5 bases, and 3 bases had no gene match. The CDR3 coding sequence is TGTGCCAGTAGTCCAGGGGGCGGCTATGGCTACACCTTC. As protein: CASSPGGGYGYTF.

The table lists this clone with a count of one. V is TRBV4-3 and J is TRBJ2-1, with TRBD2 matching 13 bases. Germline V gene data show CDR1 as LGHNA and CDR2 as YSLEER. CDR3 length: 18 residues. V was clipped by 0 bases and J by 9 bases; unmatched bases: 11. The CDR3 DNA reads as TGCGCCAGCAGCCAAGAACGCCCCGGACTAGCGGGAGTATTTGAGCAGTTCTTC. It codes for CASSQERPGLAGVFEQFF.

The chain combines TRBV19 with TRBJ2-3, with D possibly TRBD2 on 6 matching bases. Germline assignment: CDR1 LNHDA and CDR2 SQIVND (reference sequence). Deletions cut 3 bases from V and 0 bases from J, with 13 bases between. There are 16 residues in the CDR3. Here the CDR3 reads CASSILAVHSTDTQYF. In DNA, the CDR3 is TGTGCCAGTAGTATTTTAGCGGTTCATAGCACAGATACGCAGTATTTT.

This clone was seen once. The rearrangement links TRBV4-3 to TRBJ2-7; TRBD1 agrees at 9 bases. CDR1 is LGHNA and CDR2 is YSLEER in the germline V gene. The V segment lost 5 bases and the J segment 2 bases; nucleotides outside the gene matches: 4. The CDR3 length is 14 residues. As DNA, the CDR3 is TGCGCCAGCAGCTTCCGGGACAGGGCCTACGAGCAGTACTTC. It codes for CASSFRDRAYEQYF.

The chain carries TRBV7-3 and TRBJ2-5; D perhaps matches TRBD1 (7 bases). The better agreement between TRBJ2-7 and the DNA end casts doubt on the J call. CDR1 SGHTA and CDR2 FQGTGA come from the germline V gene. The CDR3 has 14 residues. The CDR3 region is CASSPEGQPYEQYF. CDR3 nucleotides: TGTGCCAGCAGTCCGGAGGGACAGCCCTACGAGCAGTACTTC.

The chain has TRBV30 and TRBJ1-6, with no clear D. The V end was cut by 2 bases, the J end by 0 bases, with 14 bases between. Germline V gene sequence: CDR1 GTSNPN, CDR2 SVGIG (reference sequence). The CDR3 runs 17 residues. CDR3 region: CAWSPRTYSSYNSPLHF. CDR3 coding DNA: TGTGCCTGGAGTCCTCGGACGTACAGCTCCTATAATTCACCCCTCCACTTT.

The chain employs TRBV18 and TRBJ2-1; 7 nucleotides agree with TRBD2. Trimming took 5 bases from V and 3 from J; bases not matched to a gene: 4. Per the germline V gene, CDR1 is KGHSH and CDR2 is LQKENI. The CDR3 loop spans 14 amino acids. CDR3 DNA sequence: TGTGCCAGCTCAGACACGGGGGGCTACAATGAGCAGTTCTTC. Protein: CASSDTGGYNEQFF.

V usage is TRBV6-5 and J usage is TRBJ2-1, with 9 bases fitting TRBD1. CDR3 size: 13 residues. The germline gives CDR1 MNHEY, CDR2 SVGAGI. V shed 6 bases, J shed 9 bases, and the junction held 6 bases outside the gene matches. CDR3 in DNA: TGTGCCAGCAGCTCTACAGGGGGCCGTGAGCAGTTCTTC. Translating it yields CASSSTGGREQFF.